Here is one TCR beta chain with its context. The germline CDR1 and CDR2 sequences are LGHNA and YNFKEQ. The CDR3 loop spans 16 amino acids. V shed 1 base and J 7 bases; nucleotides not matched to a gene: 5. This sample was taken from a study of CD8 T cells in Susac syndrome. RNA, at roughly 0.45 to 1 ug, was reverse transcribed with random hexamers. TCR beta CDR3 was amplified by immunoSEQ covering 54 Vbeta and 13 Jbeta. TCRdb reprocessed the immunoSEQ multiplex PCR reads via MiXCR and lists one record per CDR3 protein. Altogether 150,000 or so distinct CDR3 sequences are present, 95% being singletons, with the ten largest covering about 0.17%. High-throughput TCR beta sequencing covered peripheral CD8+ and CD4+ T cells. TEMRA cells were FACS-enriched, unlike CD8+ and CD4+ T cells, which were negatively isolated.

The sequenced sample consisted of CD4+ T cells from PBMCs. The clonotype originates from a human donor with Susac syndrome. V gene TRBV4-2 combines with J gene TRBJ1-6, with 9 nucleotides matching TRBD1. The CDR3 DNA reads TGTGCCAGCAGCCAAGTGGCGGGACAGGGCAATTCACCCCTCCACTTT. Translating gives CASSQVAGQGNSPLHF.